Included here is one TCR beta chain sequence, with context. Its antigen is undetermined. V trimming: 5 bases; J trimming: 0 bases; junction bases outside the gene matches: 11. Germline loops: CDR1 LNHNV, CDR2 YYDKDF (reference sequence). This CDR3 is built from 18 residues. The sample comes from a study of cytomegalovirus exposure and HLA in healthy donors. Across the study: A prior study identified just under 120 million unique TCR beta sequences from 180 million or so T cells.

General observations from the study: Accurate prediction of most subjects' HLA-A and HLA-B alleles from TCR beta sequences was reported. Most CMV-associated TCR beta chains appeared HLA-restricted in a later analysis. The records held CMV serostatus as the only immune exposure information.

It was with 60 Vbeta and 13 Jbeta primers that the PCR ran. The method was immunoSEQ multiplex PCR; TCRdb's version includes in-frame clones alone and lacks a portion of them. In the table there are 150,000 to 200,000 clones, 70% to 90% of which are singletons. This receptor was identified in a woman aged 18-30 years in good health and CMV-seronegative. The V call is TRBV15, the J call TRBJ2-1, with TRBD2 identical over 9 bases. The specimen was PBMCs. The CDR3 sequence is CATSESGLAYLSYNEQFF. CDR3 nucleotide sequence: TGTGCCACCAGCGAGTCAGGACTAGCGTACCTCTCCTACAATGAGCAGTTCTTC.